This T cell receptor (beta chain) was observed in a study of blood T cell repertoires in COVID-19. Study overall: Specimens from acute and convalescent COVID-19 originated in the United States, Italy and Spain. In each case, the material was cDNA or gDNA derived from T cells, B-cell-depleted T cells, or PBMCs.

Source study methods: Counts of nucleated cells, estimated from reference gene primer amplification, were obtained. Clones were read by immunoSEQ multiplex PCR, and TCRdb kept only the in-frame ones, dropping some. V and J calls and clone size are those listed in that table; D and trimming were worked out from the DNA. Among some 180,000 clones listed, about 80% were seen once. The CDR3 contains 14 residues. Germline CDR1 is SSHAT and CDR2 is FNYEAQ (reference sequence). As to this clone: The junction departs from the called germline gene at one end, perhaps through a read error.

The chain carries TRBV7-7 and TRBJ2-2, with TRBD1 identical over 9 bases. The sample was peripheral blood. This TCR came from a man aged 65 to 79 with active or convalescent COVID-19. CDR3 sequence: CASSYGTGTGELFF. As DNA, the CDR3 is TGTGCTAGCAGCTACGGGACAGGGACCGGGGAGCTGTTTTTT.